A selection of T cell receptor beta chains follows, all from one sample in a study of blood T cells in healthy people across ages. TCRdb itself ran the 5' RACE reads through MiXCR, one entry per CDR3 protein. The table records hundreds of thousands of distinct CDR3 sequences, around 21% of them present only once. The material sequenced was blood. These receptors all come from a man between 65 and 85 years old in good health. Both conserved end residues are trimmed from each CDR3. The D gene is left open where the match is weak.

d_call,v_call,j_call,cdr3_aa
.,TRBV5-1,TRBJ2-3,ASSRVAADTQY
TRBD2,TRBV5-1,TRBJ2-3,ASSLVGRATDTQY
TRBD1,TRBV20-1,TRBJ2-2,SARSGTGPGELF
TRBD1,TRBV27,TRBJ2-7,ASSPRTGHYEQY
.,TRBV14,TRBJ2-1,ASSEGPNEQF
TRBD2,TRBV19,TRBJ2-3,ASSASSGSRTDTRY
.,TRBV3-1,TRBJ2-7,ASSSSDYEQY
.,TRBV9,TRBJ2-1,ASSVVVGEQF
TRBD2,TRBV20-1,TRBJ2-1,SAALGLAGNEQF
.,TRBV11-2,TRBJ2-3,ASSLFLKGSTDTQY
.,TRBV25-1,.,ASPLGTNHYEQY
.,TRBV7-9,TRBJ1-4,ASSLARKASYEKLF
TRBD1,TRBV6-2/TRBV6-3,.,ASSLPGQKKETQY
.,TRBV6-7,TRBJ1-2,ASSYGSTYGYT
.,TRBV11-2,TRBJ1-2,ASSLRTRGYT
.,TRBV30,TRBJ1-4,AWRVGSEKLF
TRBD1,TRBV29-1,.,SVEDLWTGGGETQY
.,TRBV7-8,.,TSSLGSVVGEQF
TRBD1,TRBV18,TRBJ2-5,ASSPPQGAQETQY
.,TRBV20-1,TRBJ2-4,SAVVTGQNIQY
.,TRBV4-1,TRBJ1-1,ASSRRTEMNTEAF
.,TRBV27,TRBJ2-1,ASSRTGTLNEQF
TRBD2,TRBV4-1,TRBJ2-7,ASSRGLAGGSSYEQY
.,TRBV12-3/TRBV12-4,TRBJ1-1,ASSSAGVNTEAF
TRBD2,TRBV27,TRBJ2-1,ASSLTRPGLAGVSYNEQF
.,TRBV4-3,TRBJ2-1,ASSQQHNNEQF
.,TRBV6-6,TRBJ2-7,ASSTRDRSYEQY
.,TRBV7-9,TRBJ2-7,ASSLGGVRFEY
TRBD1,TRBV7-3,TRBJ1-2,ASSSTGGVGTYGYT
TRBD2,TRBV9,TRBJ2-5,ASSAAGLDEETQY
TRBD1,TRBV29-1,TRBJ1-3,SAGDREAGNTIH
.,TRBV2,TRBJ2-1,ASGHLGGGSSYNEQF
TRBD1,TRBV20-1,TRBJ1-1,SASRTGGATEAF
TRBD2,TRBV30,.,AWFAAGESHNEQF
.,TRBV6-4,TRBJ1-2,ASSGGSGYT
.,TRBV27,TRBJ2-1,ASSSPTSYNEQF
TRBD2,TRBV10-3,.,ATWSGREYNEQF
.,TRBV6-6,TRBJ1-5,ASSPEGRVVNRPQH
.,TRBV20-1,TRBJ2-1,SARDGGNPNEQF
TRBD1,TRBV9,TRBJ2-7,ASSVEDRGSYEQY
TRBD1,TRBV13,TRBJ2-1,ASSRTGTYNEQF
.,TRBV21-1,TRBJ2-1,ASSKVVASGRKRVNEQF
.,TRBV15,TRBJ2-4,ATSLDRVAKNIQY
TRBD2,TRBV20-1,TRBJ2-5,SAGALAGRETQY
.,TRBV3-1,TRBJ2-4,ASSQKGHLAKNIQY
.,TRBV10-2,TRBJ1-1,ASRGGGDTEAF
.,TRBV7-2,TRBJ1-4,ASSSRRENEQLF
.,TRBV21-1,TRBJ2-4,ASSKVSEAKNIQY
.,TRBV4-2,TRBJ2-2,ASAPGVNTGELF
TRBD1,TRBV6-2/TRBV6-3,TRBJ1-2,ASRSRDRPRYGYT
TRBD1,TRBV15,TRBJ2-5,ATSRVGQTETQY
.,TRBV7-2,TRBJ1-6,ASSLAGRDSPLH
.,TRBV12-3/TRBV12-4,TRBJ2-2,ASSLGFNTGELF
.,TRBV6-1,TRBJ2-2,ASSDQQGITGELF
TRBD2,TRBV25-1,TRBJ2-2,ASSELAGGTGELF
TRBD2,TRBV20-1,TRBJ2-1,SARPVVAGRNEQF
TRBD2,TRBV20-1,TRBJ2-7,SAREYSGSSYEQY
.,TRBV2,TRBJ2-1,ASSELPGAYNEQF
.,TRBV5-1,TRBJ2-5,ASSFGREQETQY
.,TRBV25-1,TRBJ2-3,ASSDYGGPSTDTQY